This entry is about one T cell receptor (beta chain). The data were taken from a study of T cell changes during pregnancy in multiple sclerosis. TCRdb keeps only in-frame clones here, not all; method: immunoSEQ multiplex PCR. This table holds 65,000 to 90,000 clones, approximately 91% found once. The CDR3 loop spans 13 amino acids. Germline CDR1 MGHRA, CDR2 YSYEKL. Losses at the gene ends were 5 bases for V and 8 bases for J; bases not matched to a gene: 5. This receptor was obtained from a female donor in good health, serving as a control in a pregnancy study. Some clones in this sample may be carry-over from other donors' samples. Source: PBMCs, taken in the first trimester of pregnancy. The V call is TRBV4-1, the J call TRBJ2-1; 8 bases are a match to TRBD1. The CDR3 bases are TGCGCCAGCAGCTTCGACAGGGGAGATGAGCAGTTCTTC. Residues: CASSFDRGDEQFF.